The 23 T cell receptor beta chains listed next were all sequenced from one sample in a study of CD8+ T cells in alopecia areata. RNA extraction was followed by reverse transcription into cDNA, which acted as the sequencing template. Assay: immunoSEQ multiplex PCR; the TCRdb copy retains only in-frame clones and omits some. Among about 150,000 clones listed, roughly 44% were seen once. The source material was CD4+ T cells sorted from blood. The receptors originated from a human donor with alopecia areata.

This clone was seen only a few times. The rearrangement links TRBV7-9 to TRBJ2-1, with TRBD2 matching over 10 bases. Germline trimming cut 1 base from V and 8 bases from J; bases unmatched to any gene: 8. The CDR3 consists of 16 residues. Germline CDR1 SEHNR, CDR2 FQNEAQ (reference sequence). CDR3 nucleotide sequence: TGTGCCAGCAGCTTAGGGACTAGCGGACTTAGGGATGAGCAGTTCTTC. It is translated as CASSLGTSGLRDEQFF.

The chain links TRBV28 to TRBJ2-7; TRBD1 agrees at 11 bases. V dropped 6 bases and J dropped 3; count of bases not matched to a gene: 4. CDR1 MDHEN and CDR2 SYDVKM come from the germline V gene. This CDR3 contains 14 residues. In DNA form, the CDR3 reads TGTGCCAGCAGCACCGGGACAGGGGGCTACGAGCAGTACTTC. This encodes CASSTGTGGYEQYF.

This sequence joins TRBV7-9 and TRBJ2-1; 12 bases are a match to TRBD1. The CDR3 sequence is 16 residues long. The germline CDR1 and CDR2 sequences are SEHNR and FQNEAQ (reference sequence). V trimming: 5 bases; J trimming: 2 bases; junction bases outside the gene matches: 4. DNA for the CDR3: TGTGCCAGCAGCGTAGGGACAGGGGGCACCTACAATGAGCAGTTCTTC. Translated: CASSVGTGGTYNEQFF.

This rearrangement joins TRBV4-1 to TRBJ2-1; 7 nucleotides match TRBD1. The germline V gene has CDR1 MGHRA and CDR2 YSYEKL. The CDR3 runs to 14 residues. The J segment lost 4 bases and the V segment lost 2 bases, leaving 2 bases of the junction unmatched. The CDR3 DNA is TGCGCCAGCAGCCAAACACAGGGGTACAATGAGCAGTTCTTC. Amino acids: CASSQTQGYNEQFF.

The J gene is TRBJ2-1, the V gene TRBV14; 7 positions match TRBD2. There are 15 residues in the CDR3. Trimming at V came to 3 bases and at J to 9 bases, leaving 11 bases not matched to a gene. Germline CDR1 is SGHDN and CDR2 is FVKESK. In DNA, the CDR3 is TGTGCCAGCAGCCACGGGACTACGGCTTACGGTGAGCAGTTCTTC. Translated, it gives CASSHGTTAYGEQFF.

This chain connects TRBV30 to TRBJ1-2, with D perhaps TRBD1 (5 bases). There are 13 residues in the CDR3. V was cut by 2 bases and J by 8 bases, with 15 bases left in between. Germline CDR1 is GTSNPN and CDR2 is SVGIG (reference sequence). As DNA, the CDR3 is TGTGCCTGGAGTCCCTCAGGGTTTGTCGGCTACACCTTC. Protein: CAWSPSGFVGYTF.

The chain has TRBV2 and TRBJ2-1; a weak D match, TRBD2 (5 bases). Germline CDR1 and CDR2: SNHLY and FYNNEI. This CDR3 contains 12 residues. V lost 8 bases to trimming and J lost 9 bases, with 14 bases between them. CDR3 nucleotides: TGTGCCAGCCGGGGTTGGGAAGTTGAGCAGTTCTTC. As protein: CASRGWEVEQFF.

The gene calls are TRBV7-3 and TRBJ2-3; D unclear. V was shortened by 5 bases and J by 6 bases, with 12 bases between the two germline ends. CDR3 length: 13 residues. CDR1 SGHTA and CDR2 FQGTGA come from the germline V gene. In nucleotides, the CDR3 is TGTGCCAGCAGCCTTTCCGCCGCGGATACGCAGTATTTT. It codes for CASSLSAADTQYF.

The genes are TRBV29-1 and TRBJ2-7, with D uncertain. The V gene lost 1 base and the J gene lost 1 base, with 5 bases spanning the gap. Germline V gene data show CDR1 as SQVTM and CDR2 as ANQGSEA. This CDR3 is built from 12 residues. This chain's CDR3 is CSVEGFSYEQYF. The CDR3 DNA follows: TGCAGCGTTGAAGGCTTTTCCTACGAGCAGTACTTC.

This chain connects TRBV6-6 to TRBJ2-3, with D hard to call. The CDR3 is made up of 13 amino acids. V was clipped by 6 bases and J by 4 bases, with 11 bases between them. The germline gives CDR1 MNHNY, CDR2 SVGAGI (reference sequence). CDR3: CASRPLIADTQYF. The CDR3 bases are TGTGCCAGCAGACCACTGATCGCAGATACGCAGTATTTT.

V gene TRBV5-1 combines with J gene TRBJ2-1, with 15 nucleotides matching TRBD2. Germline loops: CDR1 SGHRS, CDR2 YFSETQ. V dropped 6 bases and J dropped 9; count of bases not matched to a gene: 10. The length of the CDR3 is 16 residues. Here the CDR3 DNA reads TGCGCCAGCACAACGGGACTAGCGGGAGGTATTGGTGAGCAGTTCTTC. It yields the protein CASTTGLAGGIGEQFF.

The chain has TRBV28 and TRBJ2-1, with no clear D. The CDR3 extends over 13 amino acids. In germline, CDR1 is MDHEN, CDR2 SYDVKM. Trimming stripped 5 bases from V and 2 bases from J, with 7 bases between. The CDR3 DNA reads as TGTGCCAGCAGTGAACAGACCTACAATGAGCAGTTCTTC. It yields the protein CASSEQTYNEQFF.

The chain recombines TRBV11-2 with TRBJ1-2; TRBD1 is a possible D gene (5 bases). The CDR3 extends over 13 amino acids. V lost 3 bases and J lost 2, with 7 bases in between. CDR1 and CDR2 (germline): SGHAT, FQNNGV. The CDR3 sequence: CASSLWDNYGYTF. CDR3 bases: TGTGCCAGCAGCTTGTGGGACAACTATGGCTACACCTTC.

In this sample, this clone turned up a few times. The CDR3 sequence is CSASRLAQGFF. The DNA for the CDR3 is TGCAGTGCTTCGAGGCTAGCCCAGGGATTCTTC. V and J are TRBV20-1 and TRBJ2-1; either TRBD1 or TRBD2 may supply D (5 bases each). The V end lost 5 bases, the J end lost 16 bases, and 18 bases lay between the germline ends. The CDR3 is 11 amino acids. The germline V gene has CDR1 DFQATT and CDR2 SNEGSKA (reference sequence).

A few counts support this clone. The rearrangement uses TRBV7-9 and TRBJ2-5; D may correspond to TRBD1 or TRBD2 (5 bases each). V lost 5 bases, J lost 2 bases, and 15 bases lay in between. The CDR3 length is 15 residues. Germline-derived CDR1 and CDR2 are SEHNR and FQNEAQ (reference sequence). The CDR3 loop is CASSAHRDQQETQYF. The CDR3 DNA reads TGTGCCAGCAGCGCCCACCGGGACCAACAAGAGACCCAGTACTTC.

The V gene is TRBV30, the J gene TRBJ2-5, with TRBD2 as a possible D gene (5 bases). CDR1 and CDR2 (germline): GTSNPN, SVGIG (reference sequence). The CDR3 totals 15 residues. The V end was cut by 1 base, the J end by 5 bases, with 17 bases between. In DNA form, the CDR3 reads TGTGCCTGGAGTGGTTTACTAGACTATTTGGAGACCCAGTACTTC. Translation: CAWSGLLDYLETQYF. Full variable domain (rest looked up from reference TRBV30 and TRBJ2-5): SQTIHQWPATLVQPVGSPLSLECTVEGTSNPNLYWYRQAAGRGLQLLFYSVGIGQISSEVPQNLSASRPQDRQFILSSKKLLLSDSGFYLCAWSGLLDYLETQYFGPGTRLLVL.

This clone was seen a handful of times. CDR3 amino acids: CASSFAGTAYEQYF. In nucleotides, the CDR3 is TGTGCCAGCAGCTTCGCCGGGACAGCCTACGAGCAGTACTTC. The chain uses TRBV2 and TRBJ2-7; 7 bases fit TRBD1. This CDR3 contains 14 residues. CDR1 is SNHLY and CDR2 is FYNNEI in the germline V gene. Germline trimming cut 6 bases from V and 2 bases from J; bases unmatched to any gene: 7. Full variable domain (rest looked up from reference TRBV2 and TRBJ2-7): EPEVTQTPSHQVTQMGQEVILRCVPISNHLYFYWYRQILGQKVEFLVSFYNNEISEKSEIFDDQFSVERPDGSNFTLKIRSTKLEDSAMYFCASSFAGTAYEQYFGPGTRLTVT.

The J gene is TRBJ2-3, the V gene TRBV19; D not resolved. This CDR3 is built from 11 residues. The V gene's germline CDR1 is LNHDA and CDR2 SQIVND (reference sequence). The ends were cut back, 3 bases at V and 5 bases at J, with 3 bases in the middle. Written as DNA, the CDR3 is TGTGCCAGTAGTATGAGAGATACGCAGTATTTT. This codes for CASSMRDTQYF.

This clone was counted a few times. Distinct nucleotide sequences in the sample also encode this CDR3. This rearrangement joins TRBV19 to TRBJ1-1; D is uncertain. V was trimmed by 3 bases and J by 1 base, leaving 9 bases between them. CDR1 and CDR2 (germline): LNHDA, SQIVND (reference sequence). The CDR3 length is 14 residues. The chain's CDR3 is CASSMAGGNTEAFF. The CDR3, as DNA: TGTGCCAGTAGTATGGCCGGAGGGAACACTGAAGCTTTCTTT.

This clone has more than one count but fewer than ten. The chain combines TRBV28 with TRBJ2-6; D might be TRBD1 (6 bases). Trimming took 6 bases from V and 0 from J, leaving 9 bases between them. The CDR3 sequence is 15 residues long. From germline, CDR1 is MDHEN and CDR2 SYDVKM. The CDR3 DNA follows: TGTGCCAGCAGCTTGGACAGCTCTGGGGCCAACGTCCTGACTTTC. Translation gives CASSLDSSGANVLTF. Together with reference TRBV28 and TRBJ2-6, the CDR3 gives the full variable domain: DVKVTQSSRYLVKRTGEKVFLECVQDMDHENMFWYRQDPGLGLRLIYFSYDVKMKEKGDIPEGYSVSREKKERFSLILESASTNQTSMYLCASSLDSSGANVLTFGAGSRLTVL.

The chain recombines TRBV5-1 with TRBJ2-6, with D perhaps matching TRBD1 (5 bases). The germline CDR1 and CDR2 sequences are SGHRS and YFSETQ. With 2 bases removed from V and 0 bases from J, the gap between germline ends came to 9 bases. The CDR3 sequence is 16 residues long. Here the CDR3 reads CASSLGQPSGANVLTF. The CDR3 DNA sequence: TGCGCCAGCAGCTTAGGACAACCCTCTGGGGCCAACGTCCTGACTTTC.

The chain has TRBV4-1 and TRBJ1-5; the match to TRBD1 covers 9 bases. Germline CDR1 and CDR2: MGHRA and YSYEKL. The V and J ends lost 0 bases and 7 bases, in that order; junction bases with no gene match: 4. The CDR3 is 15 residues long. CDR3 bases: TGCGCCAGCAGCCAAGATACAGGGGGCTGGCAGCCCCAGCATTTT. This gives the protein CASSQDTGGWQPQHF.

This chain uses TRBV28 with TRBJ2-1; a possible D gene is TRBD1 (6 bases). V lost 6 bases and J lost 4, with 16 bases in between. Germline V gene lookup returns CDR1 MDHEN and CDR2 SYDVKM. The CDR3 loop spans 15 amino acids. The chain's CDR3 is CASRAQGPRYNEQFF. The CDR3 region has the DNA TGTGCCAGCAGAGCCCAGGGGCCGAGGTACAATGAGCAGTTCTTC.